Listed below are T cell receptor beta chains from one sample, sequenced in a study of blood T cell repertoires in COVID-19. Clones were read by immunoSEQ multiplex PCR, and TCRdb kept only the in-frame ones, dropping some. Here the sample spans more than 95,000 clones, under 80% being singletons. Sequencing was carried out using peripheral blood. These receptors came from a woman in her 70s with acute or convalescent COVID-19. CDR3s include the opening cysteine and the closing phenylalanine or tryptophan. D genes are given only for firm matches. A row's size may be missing; if present it is once, few, many or a size class.

D gene: .; clone size: once; V gene: TRBV7-9; J gene: TRBJ1-6; CDR3 protein: CASSYPGSPLHF; CDR3 DNA: TGTGCCAGCAGCTACCCCGGGTCACCCCTCCACTTT
D gene: .; clone size: once; V gene: TRBV12-2; J gene: TRBJ1-2; CDR3 protein: CASRSRSPRRNYGYTF; CDR3 DNA: TGTGCAAGTCGCTCCCGTAGCCCTCGGAGGAACTATGGCTACACCTTC
D gene: TRBD1; clone size: once; V gene: TRBV25-1; J gene: TRBJ2-2; CDR3 protein: CASSDPGQGAGGELFF; CDR3 DNA: TGTGCCAGCAGTGATCCGGGACAGGGGGCAGGCGGGGAGCTGTTTTTT
D gene: TRBD2; clone size: .; V gene: TRBV6-2/TRBV6-3; J gene: TRBJ2-3; CDR3 protein: CASSYSAGYPGGHTTDTQYF; CDR3 DNA: TGTGCCAGCAGTTACTCCGCGGGGTATCCGGGAGGGCACACCACAGATACGCAGTATTTT
D gene: .; clone size: few; V gene: TRBV24-1; J gene: TRBJ2-2; CDR3 protein: CATSDLRGGSNTGELFF; CDR3 DNA: TGTGCCACCAGTGACCTCCGCGGGGGCTCGAACACCGGGGAGCTGTTTTTT
D gene: .; clone size: .; V gene: TRBV5-1; J gene: TRBJ2-5; CDR3 protein: CASSSGHGVETQYF; CDR3 DNA: TGCGCCAGCAGCTCGGGACATGGAGTGGAGACCCAGTACTTC
D gene: TRBD1; clone size: .; V gene: TRBV5-1; J gene: TRBJ2-2; CDR3 protein: CASRSTGGDTGELFF; CDR3 DNA: TGCGCCAGCAGATCTACAGGGGGTGACACCGGGGAGCTGTTTTTT
D gene: .; clone size: .; V gene: TRBV10-3; J gene: TRBJ1-2; CDR3 protein: CAISDLPGGGYTF; CDR3 DNA: TGTGCCATCAGTGATCTTCCCGGAGGTGGCTACACCTTC
D gene: .; clone size: .; V gene: TRBV19; J gene: TRBJ1-5; CDR3 protein: CASTPNRAENQPQHF; CDR3 DNA: TGTGCCAGTACCCCCAACAGGGCCGAGAATCAGCCCCAGCATTTT
D gene: TRBD1; clone size: .; V gene: TRBV9; J gene: TRBJ1-2; CDR3 protein: CASSGTTGDYYGYTF; CDR3 DNA: TGTGCCAGCAGCGGTACTACAGGGGACTACTATGGCTACACCTTC
D gene: TRBD2; clone size: .; V gene: TRBV29-1; J gene: TRBJ2-1; CDR3 protein: CSVEGDGLAGDNEQFF; CDR3 DNA: TGCAGCGTTGAAGGGGATGGACTAGCGGGGGACAATGAGCAGTTCTTC
D gene: .; clone size: .; V gene: TRBV18; J gene: TRBJ2-7; CDR3 protein: CASSPVQVIYEQYF; CDR3 DNA: TGTGCCAGCTCACCAGTCCAGGTGATCTACGAGCAGTACTTC
D gene: .; clone size: .; V gene: TRBV7-2; J gene: TRBJ1-2; CDR3 protein: CASSLVPGTVSGYTF; CDR3 DNA: TGTGCCAGCAGCTTAGTTCCGGGTACGGTTTCAGGCTACACCTTC
D gene: .; clone size: .; V gene: TRBV27; J gene: TRBJ1-2; CDR3 protein: CASSFDAGFGYTF; CDR3 DNA: TGTGCCAGCAGTTTCGACGCAGGGTTTGGCTACACCTTC
D gene: TRBD1; clone size: once; V gene: TRBV5-1; J gene: TRBJ1-5; CDR3 protein: CASSLTGQGNQPQHF; CDR3 DNA: TGCGCCAGCAGCTTGACGGGACAGGGGAATCAGCCCCAGCATTTT
D gene: .; clone size: .; V gene: TRBV7-6; J gene: TRBJ2-7; CDR3 protein: CASLNEGYEQYF; CDR3 DNA: TGTGCCAGCCTCAACGAGGGCTACGAGCAGTACTTC
D gene: .; clone size: .; V gene: TRBV6-2/TRBV6-3; J gene: TRBJ2-5; CDR3 protein: CASSYGGTAQYF; CDR3 DNA: TGTGCCAGCAGTTACGGAGGTACGGCCCAGTACTTC
D gene: .; clone size: .; V gene: TRBV19; J gene: TRBJ1-1; CDR3 protein: CASTGREGNTEAFF; CDR3 DNA: TGTGCCAGTACGGGGAGGGAAGGGAACACTGAAGCTTTCTTT
D gene: TRBD2; clone size: .; V gene: TRBV3-1/TRBV3-2; J gene: TRBJ2-7; CDR3 protein: CASRKGTSGGYEQYF; CDR3 DNA: TGTGCCAGCAGGAAAGGGACTAGCGGGGGCTACGAGCAGTACTTC
D gene: TRBD1; clone size: .; V gene: TRBV28; J gene: TRBJ1-1; CDR3 protein: CASSLSVSGQGAGAFF; CDR3 DNA: TGTGCCAGCAGTTTATCAGTATCGGGACAGGGGGCAGGAGCTTTCTTT
D gene: .; clone size: many; V gene: TRBV20-1; J gene: TRBJ1-5; CDR3 protein: CSASREAGGNQPQHF; CDR3 DNA: TGCAGTGCTAGTAGGGAGGCAGGAGGGAATCAGCCCCAGCATTTT
D gene: .; clone size: once; V gene: TRBV27; J gene: TRBJ2-1; CDR3 protein: CASSTRPSVYYNEQFF; CDR3 DNA: TGTGCCAGCAGTACCCGCCCCAGCGTATACTACAATGAGCAGTTCTTC
D gene: .; clone size: .; V gene: TRBV7-9; J gene: TRBJ1-4; CDR3 protein: CASSLGGGTTNEKLFF; CDR3 DNA: TGTGCCAGCAGCTTAGGGGGAGGAACAACTAATGAAAAACTGTTTTTT
D gene: TRBD2; clone size: .; V gene: TRBV4-3; J gene: TRBJ2-3; CDR3 protein: CASSQDRELAGGSSTDTQYF; CDR3 DNA: TGCGCCAGCAGCCAAGATCGGGAACTAGCGGGGGGAAGTAGCACAGATACGCAGTATTTT
D gene: .; clone size: .; V gene: TRBV15; J gene: TRBJ2-3; CDR3 protein: CATSRDPQGTDTQYF; CDR3 DNA: TGTGCCACCAGCAGAGACCCGCAGGGCACAGATACGCAGTATTTT
D gene: .; clone size: .; V gene: TRBV19; J gene: TRBJ1-5; CDR3 protein: CASSISRGYQPQHF; CDR3 DNA: TGTGCCAGTAGTATAAGCCGGGGGTACCAGCCCCAGCATTTT
D gene: TRBD1; clone size: .; V gene: TRBV6-1; J gene: TRBJ2-7; CDR3 protein: CASSEAGGDRGLYF; CDR3 DNA: TGTGCCAGCAGTGAAGCTGGGGGTGACAGGGGCCTTTACTTC
D gene: TRBD2; clone size: once; V gene: TRBV4-1; J gene: TRBJ2-1; CDR3 protein: CASSQLAGYNEQFF; CDR3 DNA: TGCGCCAGCAGCCAGCTAGCGGGGTACAATGAGCAGTTCTTC
D gene: .; clone size: .; V gene: TRBV4-1; J gene: TRBJ1-3; CDR3 protein: CASSLSYRSSGNTIYF; CDR3 DNA: TGCGCCAGCAGCCTCAGTTACAGGAGCTCTGGAAACACCATATATTTT
D gene: TRBD1; clone size: .; V gene: TRBV19; J gene: TRBJ2-1; CDR3 protein: CASSRQGAEEQFF; CDR3 DNA: TGTGCCAGTAGTAGGCAGGGGGCAGAGGAGCAGTTCTTC
D gene: TRBD2; clone size: .; V gene: TRBV5-4; J gene: TRBJ2-5; CDR3 protein: CASSATSGGWETQYF; CDR3 DNA: TGTGCCAGCAGCGCGACTAGCGGGGGATGGGAGACCCAGTACTTC
D gene: TRBD1; clone size: .; V gene: TRBV28; J gene: TRBJ1-2; CDR3 protein: CASSPGTASTFYGYTF; CDR3 DNA: TGTGCCAGCAGTCCCGGGACAGCATCCACTTTCTATGGCTACACCTTC
D gene: .; clone size: .; V gene: TRBV7-2; J gene: TRBJ1-3; CDR3 protein: CASSLNEGNTIYF; CDR3 DNA: TGTGCCAGCAGCTTAAACGAGGGAAACACCATATATTTT
D gene: TRBD2; clone size: .; V gene: TRBV6-5; J gene: TRBJ2-7; CDR3 protein: CASASGGSSYEQYF; CDR3 DNA: TGTGCCAGCGCTAGCGGGGGAAGCTCCTACGAGCAGTACTTC
D gene: .; clone size: .; V gene: TRBV7-9; J gene: TRBJ1-3; CDR3 protein: CASSPPWAGPGNTIYF; CDR3 DNA: TGTGCCAGCAGCCCACCTTGGGCAGGGCCTGGAAACACCATATATTTT
D gene: TRBD2; clone size: .; V gene: TRBV5-1; J gene: TRBJ2-7; CDR3 protein: CARFSLWGGRGGEQYF; CDR3 DNA: TGCGCCCGCTTTAGCCTTTGGGGGGGCCGGGGGGGGGAGCAGTACTTC
D gene: .; clone size: few; V gene: TRBV16; J gene: TRBJ1-1; CDR3 protein: CASSQSSGLDTEAFF; CDR3 DNA: TGTGCCAGCAGCCAATCAAGCGGGCTTGACACTGAAGCTTTCTTT
D gene: TRBD1; clone size: .; V gene: TRBV5-1; J gene: TRBJ2-7; CDR3 protein: CASSLEDRAYEQYF; CDR3 DNA: TGCGCCAGCAGCTTGGAGGACAGGGCCTACGAGCAGTACTTC
D gene: .; clone size: few; V gene: TRBV2; J gene: TRBJ2-6; CDR3 protein: CASSGQGRSGANVLTF; CDR3 DNA: TGTGCCAGCAGTGGTCAGGGAAGATCTGGGGCCAACGTCCTGACTTTC
D gene: .; clone size: .; V gene: TRBV20-1; J gene: TRBJ2-7; CDR3 protein: CSARHTYEQYF; CDR3 DNA: TGCAGTGCGAGACACACCTACGAGCAGTACTTC
D gene: .; clone size: .; V gene: TRBV5-4; J gene: TRBJ2-7; CDR3 protein: CASSLARGPSREQYF; CDR3 DNA: TGTGCCAGCAGCCTAGCTAGAGGTCCCTCGAGGGAGCAGTACTTC
D gene: .; clone size: .; V gene: TRBV30; J gene: TRBJ1-5; CDR3 protein: CAWSVSGSNQPQHF; CDR3 DNA: TGTGCCTGGAGTGTTAGCGGTAGCAATCAGCCCCAGCATTTT